The T cell receptor beta chain described here comes from a study of cytomegalovirus exposure and HLA in healthy donors. This clone was detected a few times. This CDR3 spans 14 amino acids. Trimming at V came to 4 bases and at J to 7 bases, leaving 8 bases not matched to a gene. CDR1 and CDR2 (germline): SGHTA, FQGNSA. Amplification used 60 Vbeta primers and 13 Jbeta primers. Sequencing was performed with immunoSEQ multiplex PCR; in TCRdb, only in-frame clones are kept and a portion is missing. The repertoire includes 150,000 to 200,000 clones, approximately 80% of them detected once, and around 15% sits in the top ten.

The chain carries TRBV7-2 and TRBJ1-2, with 8 bases aligning to TRBD1. This receptor was taken from a woman aged 40 to 50 in good health and CMV-seronegative. The sequenced sample consisted of PBMCs. In DNA form, the CDR3 reads TGTGCCAGCAGCTACCGACAGGGGAGTCGTGGCTACACCTTC. It codes for CASSYRQGSRGYTF.